A single sample is the source of the 17 T cell receptor beta chains below, sequenced in a study of cytomegalovirus exposure and HLA in healthy donors. The PCR ran on 60 Vbeta and 13 Jbeta primers. The data were produced by immunoSEQ multiplex PCR, yet TCRdb's version contains in-frame clones alone and is incomplete. This repertoire shows about 89,000 clones, roughly 86% found once; its top ten account for over 8.5%. Sequencing was performed on PBMCs. Source of these receptors: a man aged 25 to 45 in good health and CMV-seropositive.

The chain has TRBV6-1 and TRBJ1-5, with D possibly being TRBD1 (6 bases). Trimming shortened V by 10 bases and J by 0 bases, and 10 bases separated the two germline ends. The CDR3 is 13 amino acids. CDR1 is MNHNS, CDR2 SASEGT, per germline. CDR3 loop: CATTGYSNQPQHF. The CDR3 nucleotides are TGTGCCACAACAGGGTATAGCAATCAGCCCCAGCATTTT.

In this sample, this clone turned up once. The chain carries TRBV29-1 and TRBJ1-4; weak D call: TRBD1 (5 bases). The germline gives CDR1 SQVTM, CDR2 ANQGSEA. The CDR3 consists of 13 residues. Between the trimmed V and J ends, which lost 4 bases and 5 bases, there was a span of 11 bases. CDR3 bases: TGCAGCGTTGCGGGGGGATGGAATGAAAAACTGTTTTTT. This codes for CSVAGGWNEKLFF.

The V and J genes are TRBV15 and TRBJ2-7; TRBD2 might be the D (6 bases). This CDR3 is 16 amino acids long. Trimming shortened V by 2 bases and J by 6 bases, and 20 bases separated the two germline ends. The germline CDR1 and CDR2 sequences are LNHNV and YYDKDF (reference sequence). The CDR3 DNA reads TGTGCCACCAGCAGATCGTTTCGGGGGAGTAGGGGCGAGCAGTACTTC. This codes for CATSRSFRGSRGEQYF.

This clone has just one count. At one of its ends the junction is not consistent with the germline gene, which may arise from a read error. The chain is built from TRBV6-5 and TRBJ1-1, with D maybe TRBD1 (5 bases). CDR3 length: 13 amino acids. Germline values: CDR1 MNHEY, CDR2 SVGAGI. CDR3 sequence reads: CASSYAGNAEAFF. The CDR3 DNA is TGTGCCAGCAGTTACGCAGGGAACGCTGAAGCTTTCTTT.

This chain joins TRBV11-2 and TRBJ2-1; TRBD2 agrees at 9 bases. Germline trimming cut 5 bases from V and 2 bases from J; bases unmatched to any gene: 4. The CDR3 extends over 15 amino acids. Germline CDR1 is SGHAT and CDR2 is FQNNGV. The CDR3 bases are TGTGCCAGCAGCCCGCGACTAGCGGCCTACAATGAGCAGTTCTTC. Amino acids: CASSPRLAAYNEQFF. Supplemented by reference TRBV11-2 and TRBJ2-1, the full variable domain reads EAGVAQSPRYKIIEKRQSVAFWCNPISGHATLYWYQQILGQGPKLLIQFQNNGVVDDSQLPKDRFSAERLKGVDSTLKIQPAKLEDSAVYLCASSPRLAAYNEQFFGPGTRLTVL.

The chain uses TRBV7-9 and TRBJ2-5, with D possibly matching TRBD2 (6 bases). CDR1 is SEHNR and CDR2 is FQNEAQ in the germline V gene (reference sequence). This CDR3 is 14 amino acids long. The V end was cut by 4 bases, the J end by 2 bases, with 11 bases between. CDR3 sequence: CASSSGAGQETQYF. CDR3 DNA: TGTGCCAGCAGCTCGGGAGCGGGTCAAGAGACCCAGTACTTC. Full variable domain (outside the CDR3, taken from reference TRBV7-9 and TRBJ2-5): DTGVSQNPRHKITKRGQNVTFRCDPISEHNRLYWYRQTLGQGPEFLTYFQNEAQLEKSRLLSDRFSAERPKGSFSTLEIQRTEQGDSAMYLCASSSGAGQETQYFGPGTRLLVL.

The chain combines TRBV5-1 with TRBJ2-3, with 11 bases matching TRBD2. V gave up 5 bases and J gave up 2 bases; unmatched junction bases: 7. The CDR3 is 16 amino acids. Germline lookup yields CDR1 SGHRS and CDR2 YFSETQ. The CDR3 DNA follows: TGCGCCAGCAGTCGGCTAGCGGGAGGTCCCACAGATACGCAGTATTTT. Encoded protein: CASSRLAGGPTDTQYF.

The chain carries TRBV6-6 and TRBJ1-1; D may be TRBD1 (6 bases). V lost 4 bases and J 5 bases, leaving 11 bases between the germline ends. Germline V gives CDR1 MNHNY, CDR2 SVGAGI (reference sequence). The CDR3 sequence is 13 residues long. The CDR3 sequence: CASSSQGRTEAFF. The DNA for the CDR3 is TGTGCCAGCAGTTCACAGGGCAGAACTGAAGCTTTCTTT.

The CDR3 DNA reads TGTGCCAGCAGCGACCCGGGACAGCTAGCGGGAGGCTACGAGCAGTACTTC. Protein product: CASSDPGQLAGGYEQYF. This chain joins TRBV7-9 and TRBJ2-7; 11 positions match TRBD2. J gave up 3 bases and V 5 bases, and 12 bases lay outside the gene matches. Germline V gene data show CDR1 as SEHNR and CDR2 as FQNEAQ (reference sequence). The CDR3 is 17 residues long. The entire variable domain, with the rest obtained from reference TRBV7-9 and TRBJ2-7, is as follows: DTGVSQNPRHKITKRGQNVTFRCDPISEHNRLYWYRQTLGQGPEFLTYFQNEAQLEKSRLLSDRFSAERPKGSFSTLEIQRTEQGDSAMYLCASSDPGQLAGGYEQYFGPGTRLTVT.

The CDR3 DNA sequence: TGTGCCAGCAGCCTGGACTCTCAGGGGAGGCAGTTCTTC. It codes for CASSLDSQGRQFF. V and J are TRBV5-4 and TRBJ2-1; TRBD1 is a possible D gene (6 bases). This CDR3 comprises 13 residues. V was trimmed by 4 bases and J by 12 bases, leaving 17 bases between them. CDR1 SGHNT and CDR2 YYREEE come from the germline V gene (reference sequence).

This chain uses TRBV15 with TRBJ2-2, with 7 bases identical to TRBD1. CDR3 length equals 16 residues. J was trimmed by 5 bases and V by 5 bases; bases with no gene match: 11. Germline loops: CDR1 LNHNV, CDR2 YYDKDF (reference sequence). The chain's CDR3 is CATSRQGRQLTGELFF. The CDR3 bases are TGTGCCACCAGCCGACAGGGCCGCCAGCTGACCGGGGAGCTGTTTTTT.

V usage is TRBV18 and J usage is TRBJ2-1, with TRBD1 matching over 9 bases. The CDR3 runs to 15 residues. Germline V CDR1 and CDR2: KGHSH, LQKENI. Germline trimming cut 2 bases from V and 8 bases from J; bases unmatched to any gene: 7. CDR3 amino acids: CASSPWTGEDDEQFF. The DNA for the CDR3 is TGTGCCAGCTCACCATGGACAGGGGAGGACGATGAGCAGTTCTTC.

The V and J genes are TRBV6-1 and TRBJ1-1, with 10 bases that match TRBD1. With 5 bases clipped from V and 9 bases from J, the junction kept 6 bases outside the gene matches. Per germline, CDR1 MNHNS and CDR2 SASEGT. The CDR3 covers 13 residues. Written as DNA, the CDR3 is TGTGCCAGCAGTACCGGGACAGGGGATAAAGCTTTCTTT. Translated: CASSTGTGDKAFF.

The count of this clone is one. This sequence joins TRBV5-4 and TRBJ2-2; 7 nucleotides line up with TRBD2. This CDR3 is 15 amino acids long. Germline-derived CDR1 and CDR2 are SGHNT and YYREEE (reference sequence). The V segment lost 6 bases and the J segment 5 bases; nucleotides outside the gene matches: 10. This chain's CDR3 is CASTPGGSLTGELFF. The CDR3 DNA is TGTGCCAGCACCCCTGGCGGGAGTCTTACCGGGGAGCTGTTTTTT.

V and J are TRBV5-5 and TRBJ1-1; unclear D gene. Germline V gene lookup returns CDR1 SGHKS and CDR2 YYEKEE (reference sequence). The CDR3 covers 15 residues. V was shortened by 0 bases and J by 1 base, with 10 bases between the two germline ends. The CDR3 is CASSLGGGENTEAFF. The CDR3 DNA is TGTGCCAGCAGCTTGGGTGGCGGGGAGAACACTGAAGCTTTCTTT.

The J gene is TRBJ2-2, the V gene TRBV5-1; TRBD1 matches 10 bases. The germline gives CDR1 SGHRS, CDR2 YFSETQ. With 4 bases clipped from V and 2 bases from J, the junction kept 14 bases outside the gene matches. CDR3 length: 19 residues. This chain's CDR3 is CASSAPKHRQGANTGELFF. The CDR3 bases are TGCGCCAGCAGCGCTCCCAAGCACAGACAGGGGGCTAACACCGGGGAGCTGTTTTTT. The full variable domain, in which reference TRBV5-1 and TRBJ2-2 provide the parts outside the CDR3, is KAGVTQTPRYLIKTRGQQVTLSCSPISGHRSVSWYQQTPGQGLQFLFEYFSETQRNKGNFPGRFSGRQFSNSRSEMNVSTLELGDSALYLCASSAPKHRQGANTGELFFGEGSRLTVL.

The rearrangement joins TRBV9 to TRBJ2-7; D may be TRBD2 (6 bases). This CDR3 is built from 14 residues. CDR1 SGDLS and CDR2 YYNGEE come from the germline V gene. V was trimmed by 2 bases and J by 2 bases, leaving 11 bases between them. The CDR3 reads CASSVGGAPYEQYF. The DNA of the CDR3 is TGTGCCAGCAGCGTCGGCGGGGCCCCCTACGAGCAGTACTTC.